Sequencing of this T cell receptor beta chain was carried out in a study of cytomegalovirus exposure and HLA in healthy donors. The approximately 120-subject validation cohort, separate from the 666-subject first cohort, included the donors. Details on this clone: No antigen is known for it.

Profiled with immunoSEQ multiplex PCR; TCRdb holds only in-frame clones, not every one. The data show under 400,000 clones, roughly 90% seen once. Study-level findings and limits: The study found most TCR sequences rare, yet found some public TCRs in many donors. Clusters of TCRs from the first cohort tended to co-occur in the 130 or so validation repertoires (as a later analysis found).

This TCR came from a man between 25 and 39 years old in good health and CMV-seronegative. Specimen: PBMCs.

CDR3 DNA: TGTGCCAGCAGCTTGGATGGAGGGTTCCTCGGTCAGCCCCAGCATTTT. Its protein is CASSLDGGFLGQPQHF. This chain uses TRBV5-4 with TRBJ1-5, with D unclear. Trimming took off 0 bases at V and 6 bases at J, with 16 bases between the two ends. The CDR3 runs to 16 residues. CDR1 and CDR2 from the germline V gene are SGHNT and YYREEE (reference sequence).